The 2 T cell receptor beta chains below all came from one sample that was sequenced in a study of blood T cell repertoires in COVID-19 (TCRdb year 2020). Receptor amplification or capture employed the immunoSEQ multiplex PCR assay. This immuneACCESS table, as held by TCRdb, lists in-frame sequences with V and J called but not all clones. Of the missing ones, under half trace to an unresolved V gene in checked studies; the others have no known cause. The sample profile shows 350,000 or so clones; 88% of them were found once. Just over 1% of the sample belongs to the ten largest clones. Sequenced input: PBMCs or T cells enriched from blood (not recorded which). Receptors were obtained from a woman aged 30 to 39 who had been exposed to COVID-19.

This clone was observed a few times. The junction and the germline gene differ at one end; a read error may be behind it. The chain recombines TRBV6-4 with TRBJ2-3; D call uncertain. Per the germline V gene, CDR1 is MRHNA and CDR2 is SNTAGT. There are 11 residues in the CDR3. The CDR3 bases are TGTGCCACCAGTTTCATGGATACGCAGTATTTT. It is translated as CATSFMDTQYF.

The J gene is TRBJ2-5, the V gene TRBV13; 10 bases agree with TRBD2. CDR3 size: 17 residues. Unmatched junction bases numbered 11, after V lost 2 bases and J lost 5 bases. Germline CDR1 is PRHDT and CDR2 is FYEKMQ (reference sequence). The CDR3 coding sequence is TGTGCCAGCAGCTTAAGGACTAGCGGCCCGGGCGGGGAGACCCAGTACTTC. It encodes CASSLRTSGPGGETQYF.